The 7 T cell receptor beta chains presented below share a single source sample, sequenced in a study of shared clonotypes between healthy human individuals. Sequencing was performed with immunoSEQ multiplex PCR; in TCRdb, only in-frame clones are kept and a portion is missing. The sample lists approximately 1,500,000 clones, 95% to 99% seen once, with about 0.4% in the top ten. The material sequenced was naive CD4+ T cells sorted from blood. Noted subset: CD45RA+ positively selected. Receptors were obtained from a man in his thirties or forties in good health.

Comments on this clone: The sample contains more than one DNA sequence encoding this CDR3. The rearrangement uses TRBV7-9 and TRBJ2-7; D gene ambiguous. V shed 0 bases and J shed 7 bases, with 4 bases lying between them. This CDR3 spans 11 amino acids. Looked up from germline, CDR1 is SEHNR and CDR2 is FQNEAQ (reference sequence). For the CDR3, the DNA is TGTGCCAGCAGCTTAGCTAGAGAGCAGTACTTC. Translation gives CASSLAREQYF.

V and J are TRBV19 and TRBJ2-3; 8 bases agree with TRBD1. The CDR3 contains 15 residues. V gave up 4 bases and J gave up 0 bases; unmatched junction bases: 3. Per germline, CDR1 LNHDA and CDR2 SQIVND (reference sequence). CDR3 protein: CASSRDRLSTDTQYF. In DNA, the CDR3 is TGTGCCAGTAGTAGGGACAGGCTTAGCACAGATACGCAGTATTTT. Complete variable domain (other parts from reference TRBV19 and TRBJ2-3): DGGITQSPKYLFRKEGQNVTLSCEQNLNHDAMYWYRQDPGQGLRLIYYSQIVNDFQKGDIAEGYSVSREKKESFPLTVTSAQKNPTAFYLCASSRDRLSTDTQYFGPGTRLTVL.

The genes are TRBV28 and TRBJ2-2, with a weak D call TRBD1 (6 bases). Germline V CDR1 and CDR2: MDHEN, SYDVKM. Trimming left V 4 bases short and J 4 bases short, with 19 bases between. The CDR3 sequence is 17 residues long. The CDR3: CASSSFPGRGGTGELFF. The DNA for the CDR3 is TGTGCCAGCAGTTCCTTTCCCGGTAGAGGGGGCACCGGGGAGCTGTTTTTT.

V gene TRBV6-1 combines with J gene TRBJ1-2, with TRBD1 as a possible D gene (6 bases). Deletions cut 2 bases from V and 7 bases from J, with 14 bases between. Germline V gene sequence: CDR1 MNHNS, CDR2 SASEGT. The CDR3 spans 14 residues. CDR3 DNA: TGTGCCAGCAGTGAAAGGACAGAATCATCTGGCTACACCTTC. Its protein is CASSERTESSGYTF.

This chain uses TRBV6-5 with TRBJ2-7; tentatively, D is TRBD1 or TRBD2 (5 bases each). The V end was cut by 5 bases, the J end by 6 bases, with 11 bases between. Germline V gives CDR1 MNHEY, CDR2 SVGAGI. The CDR3 consists of 12 residues. The CDR3 here is CASSTGTREQYF. CDR3 DNA: TGTGCCAGCAGTACCGGGACCCGCGAGCAGTACTTC.

This sequence joins TRBV19 and TRBJ1-2; 10 bases map to TRBD1. The V and J ends lost 9 bases and 2 bases, in that order; junction bases with no gene match: 9. This CDR3 comprises 15 residues. CDR1 LNHDA and CDR2 SQIVND come from the germline V gene (reference sequence). For the CDR3, the DNA is TGTGCCAGCCGGGACAGGGGAATTTTAAACTATGGCTACACCTTC. It is translated as CASRDRGILNYGYTF.

The chain has TRBV7-2 and TRBJ2-1; D is unclear. Deletions cut 5 bases from V and 8 bases from J, with 13 bases between. Germline CDR1 SGHTA, CDR2 FQGNSA. The CDR3 runs to 13 residues. CDR3 coding DNA: TGTGCCAGCAGCCCCCCAGGCAACGATGAGCAGTTCTTC. Residues: CASSPPGNDEQFF.